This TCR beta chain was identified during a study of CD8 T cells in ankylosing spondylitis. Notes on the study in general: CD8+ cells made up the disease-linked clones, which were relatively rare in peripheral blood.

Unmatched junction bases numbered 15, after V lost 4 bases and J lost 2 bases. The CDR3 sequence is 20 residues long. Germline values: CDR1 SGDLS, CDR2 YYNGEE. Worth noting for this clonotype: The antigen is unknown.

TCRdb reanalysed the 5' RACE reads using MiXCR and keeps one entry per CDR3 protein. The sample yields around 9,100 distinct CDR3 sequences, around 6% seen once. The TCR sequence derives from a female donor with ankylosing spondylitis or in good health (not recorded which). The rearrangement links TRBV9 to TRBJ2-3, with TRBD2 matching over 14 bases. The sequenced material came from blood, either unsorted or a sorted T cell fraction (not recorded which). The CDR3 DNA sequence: TGTGCCAGCAGCCCCCGGGGACTAGCGGGGGCCATTTCCTCCACAGATACGCAGTATTTT. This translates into CASSPRGLAGAISSTDTQYF.